This T cell receptor (beta chain) came from a study of radiation and T cells in renal cell carcinoma. Assay used: immunoSEQ multiplex PCR; TCRdb lists only in-frame clones, some missing. The data contain approximately 90,000 clones, 70% to 90% of them singletons. The CDR3 length is 14 residues. V was pared by 6 bases and J by 4 bases, with 13 bases between. The germline V gene encodes CDR1 KGHSH and CDR2 LQKENI. Specified time point: baseline pretreatment blood. The treatment was: 15 Gy SBRT to primary tumor, nephrectomy 4 weeks later. This chain uses TRBV18 with TRBJ1-5; D unresolved. The sample consisted of blood, taken from a patient whose treatment included radiotherapy and nephrectomy. The clonotype originates from a man aged 50-59 years with renal cell carcinoma. The CDR3 region has the DNA TGTGCCAGCTCGACGCAGGACGATAATCAGCCCCAGCATTTT. Translation: CASSTQDDNQPQHF.